This T cell receptor (beta chain) was sequenced during a study of untreated major depressive disorder. Each depressed patient was pairwise matched to a non-depressed control for sex, age, current smoking status and body mass index. From thawed PBMCs, CD4+ T cells were purified by negative selection. Measured with immunoSEQ multiplex PCR; TCRdb has only the in-frame clones, and not every one. This repertoire shows over 20,000 clones, over 80% found once; its top ten account for 0.25% to 0.35%. CDR3 length equals 15 residues. The V gene end was trimmed by 2 bases and the J gene end by 8 bases; junction bases not matched to a gene: 11. Germline V CDR1 and CDR2: SNHLY, FYNNEI.

This TCR was recovered from a man aged 30 to 45 in good health. The rearrangement links TRBV2 to TRBJ1-2, with TRBD1 matching 7 bases. Specimen: CD4+ T cells from PBMCs. The CDR3 sequence: CASSETTSGGAGYTF. Here the CDR3 DNA reads TGTGCCAGCAGTGAAACGACTTCAGGGGGGGCCGGCTACACCTTC.